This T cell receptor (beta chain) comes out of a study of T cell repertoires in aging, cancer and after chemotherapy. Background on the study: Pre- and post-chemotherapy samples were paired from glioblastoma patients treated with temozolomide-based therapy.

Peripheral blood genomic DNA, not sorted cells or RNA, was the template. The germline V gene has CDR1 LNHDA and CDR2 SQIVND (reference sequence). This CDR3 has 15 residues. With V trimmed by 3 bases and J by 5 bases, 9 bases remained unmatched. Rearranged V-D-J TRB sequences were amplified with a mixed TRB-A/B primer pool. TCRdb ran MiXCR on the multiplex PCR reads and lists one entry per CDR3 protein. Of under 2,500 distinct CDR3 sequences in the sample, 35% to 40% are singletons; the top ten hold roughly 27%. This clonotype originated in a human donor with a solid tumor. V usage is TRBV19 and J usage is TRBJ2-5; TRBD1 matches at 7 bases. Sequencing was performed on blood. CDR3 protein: CASSMGTEQRETQYF. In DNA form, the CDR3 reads TGTGCCAGTAGTATGGGGACAGAGCAGCGTGAGACCCAGTACTTC.